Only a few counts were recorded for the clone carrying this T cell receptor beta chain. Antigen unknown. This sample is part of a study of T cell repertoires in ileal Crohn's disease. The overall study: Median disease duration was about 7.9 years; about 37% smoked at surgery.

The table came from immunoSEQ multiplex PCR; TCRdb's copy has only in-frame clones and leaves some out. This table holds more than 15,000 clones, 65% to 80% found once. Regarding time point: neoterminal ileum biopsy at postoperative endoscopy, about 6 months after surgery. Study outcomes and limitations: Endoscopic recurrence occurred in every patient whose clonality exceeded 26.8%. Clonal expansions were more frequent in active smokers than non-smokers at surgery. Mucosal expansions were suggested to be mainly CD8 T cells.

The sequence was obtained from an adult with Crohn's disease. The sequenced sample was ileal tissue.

The CDR3 protein is CASNARQGTEQYF. CDR3 bases: TGTGCCAGCAATGCGAGGCAGGGGACCGAGCAGTACTTC. The J gene is TRBJ2-7, the V gene TRBV11-2, with D perhaps matching TRBD1 (6 bases). The V gene's germline CDR1 is SGHAT and CDR2 FQNNGV. This CDR3 comprises 13 residues. V gave up 7 bases and J gave up 6 bases, with 16 bases separating them.